Included here is one T cell receptor beta chain sequence, with context. The entry originates in a study of T cells after yellow fever vaccination. TCRdb re-derived calls from the 5' RACE reads in MiXCR, one entry per CDR3 protein. The repertoire consists of fewer than 350,000 distinct CDR3 sequences, with approximately 4.3% occurring once and the leading ten covering roughly 21%. CDR3 length equals 15 residues. Germline CDR1 is SGHDN and CDR2 is FVKESK. Between the trimmed V and J ends, which lost 4 bases and 5 bases, there was a span of 17 bases. The chain joins TRBV14 to TRBJ2-5; D may correspond to TRBD1 or TRBD2 (5 bases each). This specimen consisted of PBMCs, obtained 15 days after the yellow fever booster vaccination. This clonotype originated in a man aged 18 to 30 who received the YFV17D yellow fever vaccine. The CDR3 nucleotides are TGTGCCAGCAGCCGTTCCGGGACCTATTCGGAGACCCAGTACTTC. Protein sequence: CASSRSGTYSETQYF.